The 27 T cell receptor beta chains below were found in one sample sequenced in a study of breast tumors, draining lymph nodes, adjacent tissues. The lymph nodes were axillary draining lymph nodes from breast cancer patients. TCRdb independently ran MiXCR on the multiplex PCR reads; one entry per CDR3 protein. The repertoire holds approximately 180,000 distinct CDR3 sequences, with around a third as singletons. Sequenced material: axillary lymph node tissue. Receptors originate from a female donor with breast cancer. Some clones in this sample may be carry-over from other donors' samples.

This clonotype was counted at least ten times. The chain combines TRBV7-8 with TRBJ1-2, with TRBD1 matching over 10 bases. From germline, CDR1 is SGHVS and CDR2 FQNEAQ. Trimming at V came to 2 bases and at J to 8 bases, leaving 2 bases not matched to a gene. This CDR3 is built from 13 residues. CDR3 region: CASSLRDRGGYTF. CDR3 coding DNA: TGTGCCAGCAGCTTAAGGGACAGGGGCGGCTACACCTTC.

Remarks on this clonotype: No conserved phenylalanine or tryptophan ends this CDR3, so it is likely a read error. V is TRBV28 and J is TRBJ2-5; D is ambiguous. Looked up from germline, CDR1 is MDHEN and CDR2 is SYDVKM. This CDR3 comprises 11 residues. Trimming cost V 5 bases and J 5 bases, with 6 bases left between them. The CDR3 DNA is TGTGCCAGCAGTCGTCTGGAGACCCAGTACTCC. Translation gives CASSRLETQYS.

A remark on this clonotype: Given a much more abundant clone one base away, this may be a read error. The rearrangement joins TRBV20-1 to TRBJ2-7; D is perhaps TRBD2 (7 bases). Germline assignment: CDR1 DFQATT and CDR2 SNEGSKA (reference sequence). This CDR3 spans 14 amino acids. Between the trimmed V and J ends, which lost 4 bases and 6 bases, there was a span of 19 bases. CDR3 nucleotides: TGCAGTGCTACCTTGGCGCGGGGGCCCTCCGAGCAGTACTTC. Its translation: CSATLARGPSEQYF.

The genes are TRBV7-2 and TRBJ2-3, with 7 bases lining up with TRBD2. V lost 0 bases and J lost 1; bases outside the gene matches: 7. The germline V gene has CDR1 SGHTA and CDR2 FQGNSA. This CDR3 is built from 17 residues. The CDR3 DNA reads TGTGCCAGCAGCTTAGCGCGGACTAGGTCTCGCACAGATACGCAGTATTTT. Protein sequence: CASSLARTRSRTDTQYF. Based on the CDR3 plus reference TRBV7-2 and TRBJ2-3, the full variable domain is GAGVSQSPSNKVTEKGKDVELRCDPISGHTALYWYRQSLGQGLEFLIYFQGNSAPDKSGLPSDRFSAERTGGSVSTLTIQRTQQEDSAVYLCASSLARTRSRTDTQYFGPGTRLTVL.

This clonotype has only a few counts. With a much larger clone just one base away, this may be a read error. The chain carries TRBV6-4 and TRBJ2-7; 8 bases agree with TRBD2. Germline values: CDR1 MRHNA, CDR2 SNTAGT. This CDR3 is built from 16 residues. V shed 5 bases and J 2 bases; nucleotides not matched to a gene: 11. In DNA form, the CDR3 reads TGTGCCAGCAGTCACTGTGGTGACGGGGGGGCCTACGAGCAGTACTTC. Its translation: CASSHCGDGGAYEQYF.

This clonotype was seen a few times. A read error may be the cause here, since a much bigger clone is one base away. The chain employs TRBV9 and TRBJ1-2, with TRBD1 matching 8 bases. The J segment lost 4 bases and the V segment lost 4 bases, leaving 21 bases of the junction unmatched. The germline V gene encodes CDR1 SGDLS and CDR2 YYNGEE. This CDR3 has 19 residues. CDR3 in amino acids: CASSLTGALQPPSPYGYTF. The CDR3 DNA reads as TGTGCCAGCAGCTTGACAGGGGCCCTCCAACCCCCCTCTCCCTATGGCTACACCTTC.

This clonotype was counted ten times or more. The V gene is TRBV6-1, the J gene TRBJ1-6; D unresolved. Germline V gene sequence: CDR1 MNHNS, CDR2 SASEGT. The CDR3 runs 9 residues. V was clipped by 8 bases and J by 11 bases, with 4 bases between them. The CDR3 spells CASGTPLHF. CDR3 nucleotide sequence: TGTGCCAGCGGGACACCCCTCCACTTT.

In this sample, this clonotype turned up a few times. The rearrangement uses TRBV4-1 and TRBJ1-1, with 8 bases that match TRBD1. CDR1 and CDR2 (germline): MGHRA, YSYEKL. V lost 1 base and J lost 5; bases outside the gene matches: 12. The CDR3 covers 17 residues. This CDR3 reads CASSQGKDRVIVTEAFF. The CDR3 DNA sequence: TGCGCCAGCAGCCAAGGAAAGGACAGGGTAATAGTTACTGAAGCTTTCTTT.

This clonotype appeared many times. This chain connects TRBV11-2 to TRBJ2-3; TRBD1 might be the D (5 bases). V was shortened by 5 bases and J by 2 bases, with 14 bases between the two germline ends. Germline values: CDR1 SGHAT, CDR2 FQNNGV. The CDR3 has 15 residues. For the CDR3, the DNA is TGTGCCAGCAGCCTAGGCAGGGTGTTCACAGATACGCAGTATTTT. This codes for CASSLGRVFTDTQYF. The full variable domain, rest sourced from reference TRBV11-2 and TRBJ2-3, is EAGVAQSPRYKIIEKRQSVAFWCNPISGHATLYWYQQILGQGPKLLIQFQNNGVVDDSQLPKDRFSAERLKGVDSTLKIQPAKLEDSAVYLCASSLGRVFTDTQYFGPGTRLTVL.

This clonotype was seen many times. The chain is built from TRBV2 and TRBJ2-3; 7 bases match TRBD1. Trimming cost V 4 bases and J 8 bases; bases outside gene matches: 3. The CDR3 sequence is 12 residues long. The germline V gene has CDR1 SNHLY and CDR2 FYNNEI. This chain's CDR3 is CASSARQGTQYF. The CDR3 DNA follows: TGTGCCAGCAGTGCGAGACAGGGTACGCAGTATTTT.

In this sample, this clonotype turned up many times. The chain recombines TRBV2 with TRBJ2-1; TRBD2 aligns across 10 bases. CDR1 SNHLY and CDR2 FYNNEI come from the germline V gene. Losses at the gene ends were 4 bases for V and 10 bases for J; bases not matched to a gene: 7. The CDR3 has 14 residues. CDR3 protein: CASSARLAGEEQFF. The CDR3 DNA follows: TGTGCCAGCAGTGCTCGTCTAGCGGGAGAAGAGCAGTTCTTC. Complete variable domain (other parts from reference TRBV2 and TRBJ2-1): EPEVTQTPSHQVTQMGQEVILRCVPISNHLYFYWYRQILGQKVEFLVSFYNNEISEKSEIFDDQFSVERPDGSNFTLKIRSTKLEDSAMYFCASSARLAGEEQFFGPGTRLTVL.

There are many counts of this clonotype. This chain joins TRBV25-1 and TRBJ2-7; unclear D gene. Germline CDR1 is MGHDK and CDR2 is SYGVNS. The CDR3 totals 15 residues. Trimming took off 3 bases at V and 8 bases at J, with 20 bases between the two ends. CDR3 in DNA: TGTGCCAGCAGTGACCAGGTAACAATGGGTACCAAGCAGTACTTC. Protein product: CASSDQVTMGTKQYF.

This clonotype appeared many times. The gene calls are TRBV20-1 and TRBJ1-6; 7 nucleotides agree with TRBD1. This CDR3 spans 16 amino acids. Germline-derived CDR1 and CDR2 are DFQATT and SNEGSKA (reference sequence). CDR3 sequence (DNA): TGCAGCCTACTCAGACAGGGAGGGACCTATAATTCACCCCTCCACTTT. This codes for CSLLRQGGTYNSPLHF.

This clonotype was counted at least ten times. The chain has TRBV4-3 and TRBJ2-1; no clear D. The CDR3 consists of 12 residues. From germline, CDR1 is LGHNA and CDR2 YSLEER. Trimming cost V 0 bases and J 12 bases, with 9 bases left between them. The CDR3 bases are TGCGCCAGCAGCCAAGATAGGACGGGGCAGTTCTTC. Translated: CASSQDRTGQFF.

This chain uses TRBV7-9 with TRBJ1-5; tentative D call: TRBD1 (5 bases). V lost 3 bases to trimming and J lost 11 bases, with 23 bases between them. There are 16 residues in the CDR3. CDR1 and CDR2 (germline): SEHNR, FQNEAQ (reference sequence). The CDR3 coding sequence is TGTGCCAGCAGCTTGGCCAAGTGGGGGGGTGTAGAGACCCAGCATTTT. This sequence encodes CASSLAKWGGVETQHF.

This chain joins TRBV20-1 and TRBJ2-7; 9 bases fit TRBD1. With V trimmed by 2 bases and J by 2 bases, 7 bases remained unmatched. Germline V gene data show CDR1 as DFQATT and CDR2 as SNEGSKA (reference sequence). This CDR3 spans 15 amino acids. The CDR3 sequence: CSARRQTGGTYEQYF. CDR3 sequence (DNA): TGCAGTGCTAGAAGGCAGACAGGGGGAACCTACGAGCAGTACTTC.

Details on this clonotype: This may arise from a read error, as a much more abundant clone is one base away. The chain employs TRBV6-5 and TRBJ2-5; the D is unclear. Germline lookup yields CDR1 MNHEY and CDR2 SVGAGI. The CDR3 is 15 amino acids. The CDR3 nucleotides are TGTGCCAGCAGTCACTCGACCCGGGTGAGAGGGACCCAGTACTTC. Translated, it gives CASSHSTRVRGTQYF.

As concerns this clonotype: At one end the junction does not follow the germline gene, possibly because of a read error. The CDR3 spells CASSFWTSGKDNTGEPFF. The CDR3 nucleotides are TGTGCCAGTAGTTTTTGGACTAGCGGGAAGGACAACACCGGGGAGCCGTTTTTT. This sequence joins TRBV19 and TRBJ2-2, with TRBD2 matching over 12 bases. Germline V gene lookup returns CDR1 LNHDA and CDR2 SQIVND (reference sequence). This CDR3 is 18 amino acids long.

This clonotype was observed at least ten times. The chain couples TRBV7-9 to TRBJ1-4, with TRBD1 as a possible D gene (6 bases). The V end was cut by 4 bases, the J end by 8 bases, with 20 bases between. Germline values: CDR1 SEHNR, CDR2 FQNEAQ (reference sequence). The CDR3 runs to 16 residues. CDR3 in amino acids: CASSSRDTLTWEKLFF. The CDR3 DNA reads as TGTGCCAGCAGCTCGCGGGACACCTTAACGTGGGAAAAACTGTTTTTT.

This chain uses TRBV6-1 with TRBJ1-6; unclear D gene. CDR3 length equals 13 residues. V lost 9 bases and J lost 6, with 12 bases in between. Germline V gene lookup returns CDR1 MNHNS and CDR2 SASEGT. The CDR3 reads CASQLSLNSPLHF. CDR3 in DNA: TGTGCCAGTCAGCTCTCCCTTAATTCACCCCTCCACTTT.

J is TRBJ1-6 and V is TRBV9, with a weak D call TRBD1 (5 bases). Germline assignment: CDR1 SGDLS and CDR2 YYNGEE. The CDR3 covers 14 residues. V lost 3 bases and J 7 bases, leaving 11 bases between the germline ends. CDR3 sequence reads: CASSARGENSPLHF. CDR3 nucleotide sequence: TGTGCCAGCAGCGCCAGAGGGGAGAATTCACCCCTCCACTTT.

This clonotype has at least ten counts. This chain links TRBV6-2 or TRBV6-3 with TRBJ2-3; no definite D call. This CDR3 is built from 15 residues. Looked up from germline, CDR1 is MNHEY and CDR2 is SVGEGT. V lost 6 bases and J lost 2, with 15 bases in between. The CDR3 DNA follows: TGTGCCAGCAGACGGGCCCGGTCAGTCACAGATACGCAGTATTTT. It is translated as CASRRARSVTDTQYF.

In its sample, this clonotype was seen many times. V usage is TRBV5-6 and J usage is TRBJ2-7; D not resolved. This CDR3 contains 13 residues. Germline lookup yields CDR1 SGHDT and CDR2 YYEEEE. V was shortened by 4 bases and J by 7 bases, with 15 bases between the two germline ends. The CDR3: CASSLGRATEQYF. DNA for the CDR3: TGTGCCAGCAGCCTAGGACGGGCGACGGAGCAGTACTTC.

The rearrangement links TRBV29-1 to TRBJ1-2; maybe TRBD1 (5 bases). Germline V gene data show CDR1 as SQVTM and CDR2 as ANQGSEA. The CDR3 runs to 12 residues. Trimming took 4 bases from V and 6 from J, leaving 12 bases between them. CDR3 amino acids: CSVGSGGNGYTF. Written as DNA, the CDR3 is TGCAGCGTTGGGAGCGGGGGAAATGGCTACACCTTC.

The V call is TRBV19, the J call TRBJ1-5; D is unresolved. Trimming took off 6 bases at V and 0 bases at J, with 21 bases between the two ends. The germline CDR1 and CDR2 sequences are LNHDA and SQIVND (reference sequence). This CDR3 region has 18 residues. The CDR3 nucleotides are TGTGCCAGTAGGCCCGGCCGGGCAGACCAATATAGCAATCAGCCCCAGCATTTT. Its protein product is CASRPGRADQYSNQPQHF.

This clonotype was observed at least ten times. With a much larger clone just one base away, this may be a read error. The chain couples TRBV20-1 to TRBJ2-3; D is possibly TRBD2 (5 bases). The CDR3 has 16 residues. Trimming removed 3 bases at V and 4 bases at J, with 20 bases between. In germline, CDR1 is DFQATT, CDR2 SNEGSKA (reference sequence). The CDR3 region has the DNA TGCAGTGCTAGGACGGACTGGACGAGGGCCCCAGATACGCAGTATTTT. As protein: CSARTDWTRAPDTQYF.

This clonotype was picked up one time. The chain carries TRBV5-4 and TRBJ2-1, with 10 bases that match TRBD1. The assigned J gene may be wrong: the sequence end matches TRBJ2-5 better. CDR3 length: 16 residues. Germline assignment: CDR1 SGHNT and CDR2 YYREEE (reference sequence). CDR3 in amino acids: CASSLGDRGYQETQYF. The CDR3 DNA sequence: TGTGCCAGCAGCTTGGGGGACAGGGGATACCAAGAGACCCAGTACTTC.